The clone carrying this TCR beta chain was detected only once. The data are from a study of blood T cell repertoires in COVID-19. In the study's own analysis: Estimated nucleated cell counts came from reference gene primer amplification. Produced via immunoSEQ multiplex PCR; TCRdb's table is partial and in-frame only. The DNA gave D and trimming, while V, J and clone size come from that table. The sample records 250,000 or so clones, 91% being singletons. The receptor's source is a man aged 40-49 years who had been exposed to COVID-19. Sequenced sample: PBMCs or T cells enriched from blood (not recorded which).

The CDR3: CASNRLAVYEQYF. The DNA of the CDR3 is TGTGCCAGCAACCGACTAGCGGTCTACGAGCAGTACTTC. J is TRBJ2-7 and V is TRBV2, with TRBD2 identical over 9 bases. This CDR3 is built from 13 residues. After removal of 7 bases from V and 3 bases from J, the junction contained 4 bases not matched to a gene. Germline V gene sequence: CDR1 SNHLY, CDR2 FYNNEI.